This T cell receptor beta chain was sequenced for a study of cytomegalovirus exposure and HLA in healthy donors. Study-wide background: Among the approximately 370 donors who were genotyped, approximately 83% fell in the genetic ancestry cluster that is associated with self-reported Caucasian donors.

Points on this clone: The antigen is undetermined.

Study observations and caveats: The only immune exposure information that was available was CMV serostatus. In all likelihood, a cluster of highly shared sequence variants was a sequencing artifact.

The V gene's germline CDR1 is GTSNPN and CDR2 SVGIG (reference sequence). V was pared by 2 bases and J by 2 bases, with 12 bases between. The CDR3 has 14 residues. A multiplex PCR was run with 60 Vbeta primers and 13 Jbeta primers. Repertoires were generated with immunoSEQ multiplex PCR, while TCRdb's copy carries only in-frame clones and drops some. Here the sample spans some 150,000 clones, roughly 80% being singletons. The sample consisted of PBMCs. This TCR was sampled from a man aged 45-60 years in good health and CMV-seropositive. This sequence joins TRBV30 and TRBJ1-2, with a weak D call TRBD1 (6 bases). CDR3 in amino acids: CAWSKDSSNYGYTF. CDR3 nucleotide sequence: TGTGCCTGGAGTAAGGACAGTTCCAACTATGGCTACACCTTC.